Below, 19 T cell receptor beta chains from the same sample are listed, as sequenced in a study of OX40 agonist ivuxolimab in advanced cancers. Sequenced by immunoSEQ multiplex PCR; TCRdb stores in-frame clones only, minus some. The data contain about 81,000 clones, about 86% of them singletons. The material was CD4+ or CD8+ T cells sorted from blood, obtained in a trial of the OX40 agonist ivuxolimab. The receptors derive from an adult with an advanced solid tumor such as melanoma, head and neck, liver or kidney cancer.

This chain uses TRBV14 with TRBJ1-5, with D uncertain. The germline V gene encodes CDR1 SGHDN and CDR2 FVKESK. The CDR3 covers 15 residues. The ends were cut back, 1 base at V and 2 bases at J, with 9 bases in the middle. The CDR3 DNA follows: TGTGCCAGCAGCCAAGGAGGGATCGGCAATCAGCCCCAGCATTTT. This encodes CASSQGGIGNQPQHF.

In this sample, this clone turned up a few times. The V gene is TRBV6-6, the J gene TRBJ2-3; weak D call: TRBD2 (5 bases). The CDR3 has 16 residues. Trimming removed 2 bases from V and 4 bases from J, with 16 bases in between. Per the germline V gene, CDR1 is MNHNY and CDR2 is SVGAGI (reference sequence). In nucleotides, the CDR3 is TGTGCCAGCAGTTACGGGCTAGCTGACGGGGCAGATACGCAGTATTTT. Its translation: CASSYGLADGADTQYF.

This CDR3 reads CASSLFLMAPNTGELFF. The DNA of the CDR3 is TGTGCCAGCAGTTTATTTCTAATGGCCCCGAACACCGGGGAGCTGTTTTTT. The chain is built from TRBV27 and TRBJ2-2; D not certain. Germline V gives CDR1 MNHEY, CDR2 SMNVEV (reference sequence). Trimming stripped 1 base from V and 0 bases from J, with 12 bases between. This CDR3 is built from 17 residues.

V and J are TRBV18 and TRBJ2-2; TRBD2 matches 8 bases. With 0 bases clipped from V and 5 bases from J, the junction kept 14 bases outside the gene matches. CDR3 length: 19 amino acids. Germline V gives CDR1 KGHSH, CDR2 LQKENI. CDR3 residues: CASSPPLSGAGVPTGELFF. The CDR3 coding sequence is TGTGCCAGCTCACCACCTCTAAGCGGAGCGGGAGTTCCGACCGGGGAGCTGTTTTTT.

This clone was seen many times. The gene calls are TRBV11-2 and TRBJ2-7, with D unresolved. Trimming pared 7 bases from V and 4 bases from J, leaving 14 bases between. CDR3 length: 13 amino acids. Germline-derived CDR1 and CDR2 are SGHAT and FQNNGV. CDR3 sequence: CASTRSSQYEQYV. The DNA for the CDR3 is TGTGCCAGCACCCGATCATCCCAATACGAGCAGTACGTC.

This clone is a singleton in its sample. The V and J genes are TRBV2 and TRBJ2-4, with 10 bases fitting TRBD2. The CDR3 spans 14 residues. The junction had 4 bases not matched to a gene; V was cut back by 10 bases and J by 1 base. In germline, CDR1 is SNHLY, CDR2 FYNNEI. Written as DNA, the CDR3 is TGTGCCACATCAGCGGGAGGGGCCAAAAACATTCAGTACTTC. It yields the protein CATSAGGAKNIQYF.

This clone appeared once. This chain uses TRBV27 with TRBJ2-7; possibly TRBD1 for D (6 bases). This CDR3 has 13 amino acids. V gave up 2 bases and J gave up 3 bases, with 8 bases separating them. CDR1 is MNHEY, CDR2 SMNVEV, per germline (reference sequence). CDR3 sequence: CASSLTTGYEQYV. The DNA of the CDR3 is TGTGCCAGCAGTTTAACGACAGGCTACGAGCAGTACGTC.

This chain uses TRBV11-3 with TRBJ2-1; D gene unclear. Germline V lookup: CDR1 SGHNT, CDR2 YENEEA. This CDR3 region has 15 residues. The V end lost 1 base, the J end lost 2 bases, and 9 bases lay between the germline ends. This chain's CDR3 is CASSLAILPYNEQFF. As DNA, the CDR3 is TGTGCCAGCAGCTTAGCCATCCTACCCTACAATGAGCAGTTCTTC.

In regard to this clone: Other DNA variants within this sample encode the same CDR3. The chain uses TRBV4-1 and TRBJ1-1; possible D gene TRBD1, 6 bases. The CDR3 extends over 17 amino acids. Germline CDR1 is MGHRA and CDR2 is YSYEKL. V was trimmed by 4 bases and J by 5 bases, leaving 23 bases between them. CDR3 bases: TGCGCCAGCAGCCGTCCTCATATAAGGACACAGGGAACTGAAGCTTTCTTT. Translating gives CASSRPHIRTQGTEAFF.

The chain links TRBV19 to TRBJ2-1; TRBD2 matches at 9 bases. Germline V gene sequence: CDR1 LNHDA, CDR2 SQIVND (reference sequence). The CDR3 length is 16 residues. V lost 4 bases, J lost 6 bases, and 10 bases stayed unmatched. The CDR3 bases are TGTGCCAGTAGTAGCGGGAGGGCCCATACTTTCAATGAGCAGTTCTTC. Translation: CASSSGRAHTFNEQFF. The whole variable domain, filled in from reference TRBV19 and TRBJ2-1, reads DGGITQSPKYLFRKEGQNVTLSCEQNLNHDAMYWYRQDPGQGLRLIYYSQIVNDFQKGDIAEGYSVSREKKESFPLTVTSAQKNPTAFYLCASSSGRAHTFNEQFFGPGTRLTVL.

In the case of this clone: Other DNA sequences in this sample translate to the same CDR3. This chain links TRBV5-1 with TRBJ2-2, with 9 positions matching TRBD1. Germline V gene sequence: CDR1 SGHRS, CDR2 YFSETQ. J gave up 5 bases and V 3 bases, and 5 bases lay outside the gene matches. The CDR3 is 15 residues long. As DNA, the CDR3 is TGCGCCAGCAGCTCGGGACAGGGAGGGACCGGGGAGCTGTTTTTT. This codes for CASSSGQGGTGELFF.

The chain uses TRBV7-3 and TRBJ2-1; TRBD2 aligns across 13 bases. This CDR3 spans 15 amino acids. Per germline, CDR1 SGHTA and CDR2 FQGTGA. Trimming cost V 5 bases and J 8 bases; bases outside gene matches: 6. The CDR3 is CASSLGLAGADEQFF. The CDR3 coding sequence is TGTGCCAGCAGCCTCGGACTAGCGGGAGCCGATGAGCAGTTCTTC.

This chain uses TRBV28 with TRBJ1-2; D is perhaps TRBD1 (5 bases). V lost 4 bases to trimming and J lost 8 bases, with 14 bases between them. Germline V CDR1 and CDR2: MDHEN, SYDVKM. The CDR3 loop spans 13 amino acids. The CDR3 is CASSWGPREGYTF. DNA of the CDR3: TGTGCCAGCAGTTGGGGACCTAGGGAAGGCTACACCTTC.

CDR3 nucleotides: TGTGCTAGTGGTTTCGGGCAGGAGCAGTTCTTC. Residues: CASGFGQEQFF. The rearrangement joins TRBV12-5 to TRBJ2-1; no clear D. Trimming took 3 bases from V and 10 from J, leaving 7 bases between them. The germline CDR1 and CDR2 sequences are LGHNT and FRNRAP. CDR3 length: 11 residues.

The chain is built from TRBV27 and TRBJ2-7; TRBD2 aligns across 12 bases. Germline lookup yields CDR1 MNHEY and CDR2 SMNVEV (reference sequence). The V gene end was trimmed by 5 bases and the J gene end by 2 bases; junction bases not matched to a gene: 4. CDR3 length equals 15 residues. CDR3 nucleotides: TGTGCCAGCAGTCGCCTAGCGGGAGGGCCCTACGAGCAGTACTTC. Amino acid sequence: CASSRLAGGPYEQYF.

This chain uses TRBV27 with TRBJ1-5; D not certain. The CDR3 contains 13 residues. V gave up 6 bases and J gave up 0 bases, with 6 bases separating them. Germline-derived CDR1 and CDR2 are MNHEY and SMNVEV (reference sequence). The CDR3 coding sequence is TGTGCCAGCAGGCCGTATAGCAATCAGCCCCAGCATTTT. This encodes CASRPYSNQPQHF.

V is TRBV15 and J is TRBJ2-2, with 8 bases identical to TRBD1. V shed 3 bases, J shed 5 bases, and the junction held 8 bases outside the gene matches. From germline, CDR1 is LNHNV and CDR2 YYDKDF (reference sequence). This CDR3 has 16 amino acids. The CDR3 DNA reads as TGTGCCACCAGCAGTTTCCAGGGGGCAAAAACCGGGGAGCTGTTTTTT. Residues: CATSSFQGAKTGELFF.

The chain joins TRBV7-9 to TRBJ1-6; TRBD1 might be the D (5 bases). Trimming removed 5 bases from V and 7 bases from J, with 18 bases in between. CDR3 length equals 16 residues. Per germline, CDR1 SEHNR and CDR2 FQNEAQ (reference sequence). CDR3 region: CASSLWEGHLNSPLHF. CDR3 nucleotide sequence: TGTGCCAGCAGCCTTTGGGAGGGGCACCTGAATTCACCCCTCCACTTT.

The count of this clone is one. The rearrangement uses TRBV19 and TRBJ2-3, with D unclear. The CDR3 has 13 residues. V lost 7 bases to trimming and J lost 6 bases, with 14 bases between them. Germline-derived CDR1 and CDR2 are LNHDA and SQIVND (reference sequence). The CDR3 reads CASNPRPSDTQYF. In nucleotides, the CDR3 is TGTGCCAGTAACCCACGTCCCAGCGATACGCAGTATTTT.